This T cell receptor beta chain derives from a study of blood T cell repertoires in COVID-19. Self-reported history from a screening survey and questionnaire set each donor's cohort. Germline V gene lookup returns CDR1 KGHSH and CDR2 LQKENI. The CDR3 contains 15 residues. V trimming: 5 bases; J trimming: 1 base; junction bases outside the gene matches: 1. Source study methods: Amplifying reference gene primers gave estimates of nucleated cell counts. The assay was immunoSEQ multiplex PCR, and TCRdb's table has in-frame clones only and misses some. Clonal size and the V and J genes are those of that table, whereas D and trimming came from the DNA. The sample lists about 280,000 clones, around 89% occurring once.

The TCR comes from a woman between 18 and 29 years old with acute COVID-19. The chain recombines TRBV18 with TRBJ2-1; 11 bases are a match to TRBD2. Sequencing was done on a sample of PBMCs or T cells enriched from blood (not recorded which). In nucleotides, the CDR3 is TGTGCCAGCTCAGTAGCGGGAGGGTCCTACAATGAGCAGTTCTTC. Its protein is CASSVAGGSYNEQFF.